The present T cell receptor beta chain was sequenced within a study of T cell responses to AZD1222 COVID-19 vaccine. Study-level results: Clonal diversity was possibly underestimated, and the donors were mostly white British, with more females.

V was trimmed by 1 base and J by 7 bases, leaving 4 bases between them. The CDR3 spans 11 residues. Looked up from germline, CDR1 is LNHDA and CDR2 is SQIVND (reference sequence). In regard to this clone: No antigen is known for it.

Generated by immunoSEQ multiplex PCR, the TCRdb table keeps only in-frame clones and is missing some. The sample has under 200,000 clones, just over 90% seen once. The TCR sequence derives from an adult in good health. The sample consisted of peripheral blood, taken on day 0 of AZD1222 vaccination. This chain links TRBV19 with TRBJ1-2, with no clear D. The CDR3 nucleotides read TGTGCCAGTAGTATAGGGCTTGGCTACACCTTC. This encodes CASSIGLGYTF.